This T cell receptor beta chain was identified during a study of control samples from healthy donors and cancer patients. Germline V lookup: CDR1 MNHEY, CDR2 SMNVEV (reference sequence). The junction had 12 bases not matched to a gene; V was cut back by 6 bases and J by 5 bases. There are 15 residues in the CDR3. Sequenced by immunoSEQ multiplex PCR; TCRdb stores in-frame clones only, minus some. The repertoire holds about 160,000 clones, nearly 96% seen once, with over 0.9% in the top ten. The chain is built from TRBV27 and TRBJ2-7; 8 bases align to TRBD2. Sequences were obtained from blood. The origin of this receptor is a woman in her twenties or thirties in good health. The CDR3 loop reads CASRSLGAGDDEQYF. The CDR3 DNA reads TGTGCCAGCAGGTCCCTAGGAGCGGGAGACGACGAGCAGTACTTC.